This is a list of T cell receptor beta chains from one sample in a study of blood T cell repertoires in COVID-19. The assay was immunoSEQ multiplex PCR, and TCRdb's table has in-frame clones only and misses some. The sample lists tens of thousands of clones, 91% seen once, with around 9% in the top ten. The material sequenced was peripheral blood. The receptors come from a human donor in a cohort sampled during active COVID-19. Both conserved end residues are part of each CDR3. Only some rows state a clone size, as once, few, many or a class for expanded clones.

size: -
J: TRBJ2-3
V: TRBV7-3
CDR3: CASSLGLAGFLDTQYF

size: -
J: TRBJ2-1
V: TRBV6-5
CDR3: CASSSPGTGTSNEQFF

size: -
J: TRBJ2-3
V: TRBV5-1
CDR3: CASSLVLAGAGDTQYF

size: few
J: TRBJ1-3
V: TRBV30
CDR3: CAWARQFSGNTIYF

size: -
J: TRBJ2-5
V: TRBV15
CDR3: CATSKLAGEETQYF

size: -
J: TRBJ2-5
V: TRBV19
CDR3: CASTPTGTETQYF

size: few
J: TRBJ2-5
V: TRBV5-1
CDR3: CASSPTGLAGGETQYF

size: -
J: TRBJ2-7
V: TRBV4-1
CDR3: CASSQQREGYYEQYF

size: -
J: TRBJ1-1
V: TRBV6-5
CDR3: CASGPQGAGAEAFF

size: -
J: TRBJ2-1
V: TRBV5-1
CDR3: CASSSQFF